The following is a TCR beta chain sequence with its context. TCRdb keeps only in-frame clones here, not all; method: immunoSEQ multiplex PCR. Of roughly 86,000 clones in the sample, 85% were seen once. The source of the sample is a study of blood T cell repertoires in COVID-19. This CDR3 spans 17 amino acids. Trimming took off 7 bases at V and 0 bases at J, with 19 bases between the two ends. CDR1 is LNHDA, CDR2 SQIVND, per germline (reference sequence). The sequence was obtained from a man between 50 and 59 years old with acute or convalescent COVID-19. The chain recombines TRBV19 with TRBJ1-5; perhaps TRBD1 as D (5 bases). The sequenced sample was peripheral blood. CDR3 DNA sequence: TGTGCCAGTATGAGTGGAACGGGGGGACGTAGCAATCAGCCCCAGCATTTT. Translation gives CASMSGTGGRSNQPQHF. Complete variable domain (other parts from reference TRBV19 and TRBJ1-5): DGGITQSPKYLFRKEGQNVTLSCEQNLNHDAMYWYRQDPGQGLRLIYYSQIVNDFQKGDIAEGYSVSREKKESFPLTVTSAQKNPTAFYLCASMSGTGGRSNQPQHFGDGTRLSIL.